The rows below give T cell receptor beta chains drawn from one sample of a study of regulatory T cells in long-lasting Graves disease. TCRdb analysed the multiplex PCR reads with MiXCR anew, one entry per CDR3 protein. The profile covers hundreds of thousands of distinct CDR3 sequences, with about 15% appearing a single time and around a quarter taken by the ten largest. This sample also appeared in a second study, on T cells in Graves' hyperthyroidism and ophthalmopathy.

The sequences come from peripheral blood mononuclear cells (PBMCs), collected at new diagnosis, from a patient treated with antithyroid drugs. The receptors were sampled from a woman aged 40 to 65 with Graves disease. Each CDR3 is given with its conserved first and last residue. A D gene is named only where the DNA matches it firmly.

d_call v_call cdr3_aa
TRBD1 TRBV3-1 CASSPRGQGANIQYF
TRBD1 TRBV29-1 CSVPRTGDSPLHF
TRBD1 TRBV5-1 CASSLGTGGTGGNTIYF
. TRBV7-9 CASSPLGTENTEAFF
. TRBV11-2 CASSLIVQGGGYTF
TRBD1 TRBV9 CASSLQGQGAVETQYF
. TRBV7-9 CASSLTPGHDERFF
TRBD1 TRBV13 CASSPGGVGEKLFF
. TRBV2 CASSEDWGLNTEAFF
. TRBV6-2/TRBV6-3 CASSSSSLEQYF
. TRBV19 CASSIGWQTPKAEQYF
. TRBV3-1 CASSLQGGVQLNTEAFF
. TRBV7-9 CASSLWNSPYEQYF
. TRBV9 CASSPEHRNTGELFF
. TRBV18 CASSPARAMNTEAFF
. TRBV4-1 CASSQGEGVNNEQFF
. TRBV12-3/TRBV12-4 CASSVDPRGTEAFF
TRBD1 TRBV7-8 CASSSRDRKPSGNQPQHF
TRBD1 TRBV6-4 CASSESTGGYGYTF
. TRBV3-1 CASSQEGLPTEKLFF
. TRBV3-1 CASSHQGAGSGGQFF
. TRBV3-1 CASSQFSGDQPQHF
. TRBV12-3/TRBV12-4 CASRLRAGENTEAFF
TRBD2 TRBV7-9 CASSLWEGQETQYF
. TRBV27 CASSLSGHWSNQPQHF
TRBD1 TRBV18 CASSPTGTVHTEAFF
. TRBV30 CAWQGIGNEQYF
. TRBV19 CASTPIQGRDQPQHF
. TRBV7-9 CASGLDIFTGELFF
. TRBV9 CASSVGMGEAFF
TRBD1 TRBV12-3/TRBV12-4 CASSEGTVNEKLFF
. TRBV5-1 CASRERLRTDTQYF
TRBD1 TRBV12-3/TRBV12-4 CASSSKQGAGNQPQHF
. TRBV6-1 CASSAVYMNTEAFF
. TRBV6-2/TRBV6-3 CASSYSNDRKNQPQHF
TRBD1 TRBV30 CACGTGIDSPLHF
TRBD1 TRBV12-3/TRBV12-4 CASRQSEGQGTSGYTF
TRBD2 TRBV7-9 CASSTSGGAGTDTQYF
. TRBV7-6 CASSPRTPTLFTDTQYF
TRBD1 TRBV19 CASKGQGVVSNQPQHF
. TRBV28 CASSELSQGSNQPQHF
TRBD1 TRBV7-9 CASSLAGTSGGRPDTQYF
TRBD2 TRBV12-3/TRBV12-4 CASSWGRGATGSQYF
. TRBV28 CASSKTYGYTF
. TRBV19 CASSILPGELFF
. TRBV29-1 CSVVGGTATDTQYF
. TRBV28 CASSNPQYSYNEQFF
. TRBV11-3 CASSSEAGDLNSPLHF
. TRBV5-1 CASSFQGPTDTQYF
. TRBV7-9 CASSSGSNTEAFF
. TRBV4-1 CASSRSGDGYTF
TRBD1 TRBV7-8 CASSPTPGQGYGYTF